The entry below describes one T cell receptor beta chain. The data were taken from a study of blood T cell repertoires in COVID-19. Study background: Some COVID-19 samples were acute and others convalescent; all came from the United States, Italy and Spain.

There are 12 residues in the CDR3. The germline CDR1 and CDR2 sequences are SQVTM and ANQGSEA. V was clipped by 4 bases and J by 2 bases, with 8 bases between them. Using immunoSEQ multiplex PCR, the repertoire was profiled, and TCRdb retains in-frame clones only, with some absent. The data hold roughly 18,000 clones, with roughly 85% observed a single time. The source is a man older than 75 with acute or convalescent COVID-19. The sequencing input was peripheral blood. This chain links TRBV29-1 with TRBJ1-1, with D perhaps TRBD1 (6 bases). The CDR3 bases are TGCAGCGTTGGGACAGCAAACACTGAAGCTTTCTTT. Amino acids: CSVGTANTEAFF.